Presented here are 7 T cell receptor beta chains from one specimen sequenced in a study of cytomegalovirus exposure and HLA in healthy donors. Researchers ran the PCR with 60 Vbeta and 13 Jbeta primers. Method: immunoSEQ multiplex PCR; TCRdb's copy keeps in-frame clones and lacks some. Of 50,000 to 70,000 clones listed, roughly two thirds were seen once; the top ten hold around 2.7%. Material for sequencing was PBMCs. These receptors all come from a man aged 25 to 45 in good health and CMV-seronegative.

V and J are TRBV6-1 and TRBJ1-5; D gene unclear. Germline V CDR1 and CDR2: MNHNS, SASEGT. The CDR3 is 15 residues long. The ends were cut back, 8 bases at V and 0 bases at J, with 14 bases in the middle. CDR3 nucleotides: TGTGCCAGCCGGAGGGAGGTGTCTAGCAATCAGCCCCAGCATTTT. Translating it yields CASRREVSSNQPQHF.

The V call is TRBV6-5, the J call TRBJ2-5, with TRBD2 identical over 9 bases. This CDR3 comprises 14 residues. Unmatched junction bases numbered 7, after V lost 6 bases and J lost 5 bases. CDR1 is MNHEY, CDR2 SVGAGI, per germline. CDR3 amino acids: CASRRLAERETQYF. CDR3 in DNA: TGTGCCAGCAGGAGACTAGCGGAAAGGGAGACCCAGTACTTC.

This chain joins TRBV5-1 and TRBJ2-3, with 10 bases fitting TRBD2. The ends lost 0 bases at V and 2 bases at J; junction bases unmatched: 3. Germline CDR1 and CDR2: SGHRS and YFSETQ. There are 16 residues in the CDR3. In DNA, the CDR3 is TGCGCCAGCAGCTTGGACACTAGCGGGAACACAGATACGCAGTATTTT. It codes for CASSLDTSGNTDTQYF.

This clone showed up just a few times. CDR3 protein: CASSQEAGAPKNEQFF. The CDR3 bases are TGCGCCAGCAGCCAAGAGGCGGGGGCGCCCAAAAATGAGCAGTTCTTC. V usage is TRBV4-1 and J usage is TRBJ2-1, with a weak D call TRBD2 (7 bases). V shed 0 bases and J shed 7 bases, with 16 bases lying between them. The length of the CDR3 is 16 residues. Germline CDR1 MGHRA, CDR2 YSYEKL.

This clone was recorded once. The rearrangement uses TRBV9 and TRBJ2-7; TRBD1 matches 9 bases. Germline V gene lookup returns CDR1 SGDLS and CDR2 YYNGEE. Trimming cost V 4 bases and J 4 bases; bases outside gene matches: 12. This CDR3 is 16 amino acids long. CDR3 in DNA: TGTGCCAGCAGCTTGGGACAGGGAAGGCGGGGATACGAGCAGTACTTC. This codes for CASSLGQGRRGYEQYF.

The table lists this clone with a few counts. This chain uses TRBV6-5 with TRBJ1-4; D not resolved. Trimming stripped 0 bases from V and 0 bases from J, with 5 bases between. Germline V gives CDR1 MNHEY, CDR2 SVGAGI. This CDR3 comprises 15 residues. CDR3 DNA: TGTGCCAGCAGTTACTCCAGCGCAACTAATGAAAAACTGTTTTTT. This encodes CASSYSSATNEKLFF.

The table lists this clone with a count of one. V usage is TRBV7-9 and J usage is TRBJ2-1; possible D gene TRBD2, 7 bases. This CDR3 spans 15 amino acids. Deletions cut 6 bases from V and 8 bases from J, with 20 bases between. Germline V gene lookup returns CDR1 SEHNR and CDR2 FQNEAQ (reference sequence). The CDR3 here is CASRKGGGGWDEQFF. The CDR3 DNA reads as TGTGCCAGCAGGAAGGGGGGGGGCGGTTGGGATGAGCAGTTCTTC.